This is a list of T cell receptor beta chains from one sample in a study of CD8+CD57+ T cells in acquired aplastic anemia. TCRdb redid the calling of the reads with MiXCR, one entry per CDR3 protein. The sample lists about 110,000 distinct CDR3 sequences, approximately 49% occurring once. The material sequenced was sorted CD4+, CD8+, or CD8+CD57+ T cells (not recorded which) from PBMCs. The receptors derive from a human donor in good health, serving as a control. Each CDR3 is given with its conserved first and last residue. Each record gives: D gene, J gene, V gene, clone size, CDR3 length, CDR3 protein, CDR3 DNA. D genes are given only for firm matches. Rows may omit the clone size; those that give it use once, few, many or a size class.

TRBD1 TRBJ2-7 TRBV7-2 - 13 CASGYRDRTEQYF TGTGCCAGCGGTTACCGGGACAGGACCGAGCAGTACTTC
TRBD1 TRBJ1-2 TRBV9 - 15 CASSALGTGNYGYTF TGTGCCAGCAGCGCGCTAGGGACAGGGAACTATGGCTACACCTTC
- TRBJ1-6 TRBV11-1 - 16 CASSSSLTSYNSPLHF TGTGCCAGCAGCTCGTCGTTAACGTCCTATAATTCACCCCTCCACTTT
TRBD1 TRBJ2-7 TRBV6-4 many 15 CASSRGQPSPDEQYF TGTGCCAGCAGTAGGGGACAGCCATCCCCCGACGAGCAGTACTTC
TRBD1 TRBJ2-5 TRBV7-3 - 13 CASTGRGRETQYF TGTGCCAGCACGGGCAGGGGGCGGGAGACCCAGTACTTC
TRBD1 TRBJ1-5 TRBV24-1 once 15 CATSDRTGGSNTQHF TGTGCCACCAGTGACCGAACAGGGGGCTCTAATACCCAGCATTTT
- TRBJ2-7 TRBV7-6 many 14 CASSPFGTEYEQYF TGTGCCAGCAGCCCGTTCGGGACTGAATACGAGCAGTACTTC
- TRBJ1-6 TRBV7-2 - 13 CASSRYPNSPLHF TGTGCCAGCAGCCGCTACCCTAATTCACCCCTCCACTTT
- TRBJ2-3 TRBV15 - 15 CATRREVAGADTQYF TGTGCCACCAGGAGAGAGGTAGCCGGAGCAGATACGCAGTATTTT
- TRBJ2-3 TRBV25-1 - 14 CASSGGGGVDTQYF TGTGCCAGCAGTGGAGGGGGAGGAGTAGATACGCAGTATTTT
- TRBJ1-1 TRBV9 - 14 CASSVNTSNTEAFF TGCGCCAGCAGCGTAAATACCTCGAACACTGAAGCTTTCTTT
TRBD1 TRBJ2-7 TRBV4-2 once 16 CASSQGQGVWEGEQYF TGTGCCAGCAGCCAGGGACAGGGAGTTTGGGAGGGCGAGCAGTACTTC
- TRBJ1-1 TRBV11-3 many 13 CASSETLTNEAFF TGTGCCAGCAGCGAAACTCTTACAAATGAAGCTTTCTTT
TRBD1 TRBJ1-2 TRBV10-3 - 15 CAIRGTGGDGYGYTF TGTGCCATCAGAGGAACAGGGGGCGACGGCTATGGCTACACCTTC
- TRBJ2-3 TRBV29-1 many 12 CSVGEQGDTQYF TGCAGCGTGGGGGAGCAGGGGGATACGCAGTATTTT
- TRBJ2-7 TRBV11-2 - 13 CASSLAGYSEQYF TGTGCCAGCAGCTTAGCAGGGTACAGCGAGCAGTACTTC
- TRBJ2-7 TRBV2 few 12 CASSPETYEQYF TGTGCCAGCAGTCCCGAGACCTACGAGCAGTACTTC
TRBD1 TRBJ2-7 TRBV12-3/TRBV12-4 many 17 CASSLIGGTGGPYEQYF TGTGCCAGCAGTTTAATTGGAGGGACAGGGGGCCCCTACGAGCAGTACTTC
- TRBJ2-4 TRBV12-3/TRBV12-4 few 17 CASRPSGTIRAKNIQYF TGTGCCAGCAGGCCCTCCGGGACCATCCGAGCCAAAAACATTCAGTACTTC
- TRBJ1-2 TRBV5-6 few 16 CASRDGDDGPNYGHTF TGTGCCTCACGAGATGGGGATGACGGGCCTAACTATGGCCACACCTTC
- TRBJ2-3 TRBV3-1 many 15 CASLEARGKTDTQYF TGTGCCAGCCTTGAGGCGCGGGGAAAAACAGATACGCAGTATTTT
- TRBJ2-5 TRBV19 - 12 CASSSQMGTQYF TGTGCCAGTAGTAGCCAGATGGGGACCCAGTACTTC
- TRBJ1-2 TRBV7-2 many 14 CASSHERKYYGYTF TGTGCCAGCAGCCACGAGCGCAAGTACTATGGCTACACCTTC
TRBD1 TRBJ2-7 TRBV10-2 - 13 CASRDRGGYEQYF TGCGCCAGCCGGGACAGGGGAGGTTACGAGCAGTACTTC
- TRBJ1-1 TRBV2 - 14 CASKEGKRNTEAFF TGTGCCAGCAAGGAGGGGAAGAGGAACACTGAAGCTTTCTTT
- TRBJ2-7 TRBV5-1 many 12 CASSLEGNEQYF TGCGCCAGCAGCTTGGAAGGGAACGAGCAGTACTTC
- TRBJ2-5 TRBV15 - 15 CATSRDHGGQETQYF TGTGCCACCAGCAGAGATCATGGGGGCCAAGAGACCCAGTACTTC
- TRBJ2-1 TRBV9 many 16 CASSVGGDSFYNEQFF TGTGCCAGCAGCGTAGGGGGGGACTCATTCTACAATGAGCAGTTCTTC
- TRBJ2-3 TRBV27 few 13 CASRVGGSDTQYF TGTGCCAGCAGGGTAGGAGGATCAGATACGCAGTATTTT
- TRBJ1-1 TRBV15 - 15 CATSRDGTVNTEAFF TGTGCCACCAGCAGAGATGGAACGGTGAACACTGAAGCTTTCTTT
- TRBJ1-5 TRBV7-9 many 12 CASSFGIQPQHF TGTGCCAGCAGCTTCGGGATTCAGCCCCAGCATTTT
- TRBJ2-2 TRBV9 - 15 CASSEGQHNTGELFF TGTGCCAGCAGCGAAGGACAGCACAACACCGGGGAGCTGTTTTTT
TRBD2 TRBJ2-7 TRBV24-1 - 15 CATSDRLAGIYEQYF TGTGCCACCAGTGATCGACTAGCGGGAATCTACGAGCAGTACTTC
- TRBJ2-1 TRBV4-3 many 13 CASSQALNNEQFF TGCGCCAGCAGCCAAGCCCTTAACAATGAGCAGTTCTTC
- TRBJ2-2 TRBV29-1 many 14 CSVEEAANTGELFF TGCAGCGTTGAAGAGGCGGCGAACACCGGGGAGCTGTTTTTT
TRBD2 TRBJ2-1 TRBV24-1 few 16 CATSRTSGRGGDEQFF TGTGCCACCAGTCGGACTAGCGGGAGGGGAGGTGATGAGCAGTTCTTC
- TRBJ1-1 TRBV12-3/TRBV12-4 few 13 CASSSGPGEDAFF TGTGCCAGCAGTTCTGGACCGGGGGAAGACGCTTTCTTT
- TRBJ1-2 TRBV9 many 12 CASSSGSYGYTF TGTGCCAGCAGCTCCGGGAGTTATGGCTACACCTTC
- TRBJ2-5 TRBV4-1 - 13 CASSQTVPETQYF TGCGCCAGCAGCCAAACGGTCCCGGAGACCCAGTACTTC
TRBD1 TRBJ1-1 TRBV30 - 12 CAGNNRGTEAFF TGTGCCGGCAACAACAGGGGTACTGAAGCTTTCTTT
- TRBJ2-5 TRBV24-1 - 13 CATSEGRDETQYF TGTGCCACCAGTGAAGGCAGGGATGAGACCCAGTACTTC
TRBD1 TRBJ2-2 TRBV6-5 many 14 CASRTGQDTGELFF TGTGCCAGCAGAACAGGACAGGACACCGGGGAGCTGTTTTTT
TRBD1 TRBJ2-7 TRBV24-1 - 13 CATSRTGEYEQYF TGTGCCACCAGTAGGACAGGGGAATACGAGCAGTACTTC
TRBD2 TRBJ2-7 TRBV4-3 many 13 CASSQFTSGEQYF TGCGCCAGCAGCCAATTCACTAGCGGCGAGCAGTACTTC
- TRBJ2-7 TRBV25-1 - 14 CASSYQSPGYEQYF TGTGCCAGCAGTTACCAGTCCCCCGGCTACGAGCAGTACTTC
- TRBJ1-3 TRBV14 - 14 CASSVSTSGNTIYF -
- TRBJ2-7 TRBV25-1 - 16 CASSGGGRGRSYEQYF TGTGCCAGCAGTGGGGGGGGCAGGGGACGCAGCTACGAGCAGTACTTC
- TRBJ2-7 TRBV6-1 many 11 CASSVGFEQYF TGTGCCAGCAGTGTAGGTTTCGAGCAGTACTTC
- TRBJ1-4 TRBV19 - 14 CATSPLMANEKLFF TGTGCCACGTCACCCCTGATGGCTAATGAAAAACTGTTTTTT
TRBD1 TRBJ1-2 TRBV7-7 - 15 CASSKGKGQGYGYTF TGTGCCAGCAGCAAGGGCAAGGGACAGGGGTATGGCTACACCTTC
TRBD2 TRBJ2-3 TRBV15 - 16 CATSLLAGPHTGTQYF TGTGCCACCAGCCTCTTAGCGGGGCCACACACAGGTACGCAGTATTTT
TRBD1 TRBJ1-2 TRBV9 - 17 CASSERSGTDLNYGYTF TGTGCCAGCAGTGAACGCTCAGGGACAGATCTTAACTATGGCTACACCTTC
- TRBJ1-2 TRBV27 many 13 CASSSPPVGGYTF TGTGCCAGCAGTAGTCCCCCGGTAGGCGGCTACACCTTC
- TRBJ1-5 TRBV7-2 - 15 CASSLRGDINQPQHF TGTGCCAGCAGCTTGAGGGGGGATATCAATCAGCCCCAGCATTTT